The 24 T cell receptor beta chains in this list originate from one sample, sequenced in a study of T cells in localized non-small cell lung cancer. Repertoires were generated with immunoSEQ multiplex PCR, while TCRdb's copy carries only in-frame clones and drops some. Of about 74,000 clones in the sample, around 85% were seen once. Source: peripheral blood, taken before any cancer treatment. The source is a female donor over 55 with stage I lung adenocarcinoma.

This rearrangement joins TRBV11-2 to TRBJ1-6; 7 nucleotides align to TRBD1. CDR3 length: 15 residues. The V and J ends lost 5 bases and 6 bases, in that order; junction bases with no gene match: 7. CDR1 is SGHAT, CDR2 FQNNGV, per germline. The chain's CDR3 is CASSQTGVLNSPLHF. Here the CDR3 DNA reads TGTGCCAGCAGCCAAACAGGGGTCCTTAATTCACCCCTCCACTTT. Complete variable domain (other parts from reference TRBV11-2 and TRBJ1-6): EAGVAQSPRYKIIEKRQSVAFWCNPISGHATLYWYQQILGQGPKLLIQFQNNGVVDDSQLPKDRFSAERLKGVDSTLKIQPAKLEDSAVYLCASSQTGVLNSPLHFGNGTRLTVT.

This clone was detected only a few times. The rearrangement uses TRBV7-8 and TRBJ2-5; D gene uncertain. V lost 0 bases and J lost 0, with 5 bases in between. The V gene's germline CDR1 is SGHVS and CDR2 FQNEAQ. This CDR3 spans 14 amino acids. The CDR3 protein is CASSLAYYQETQYF. The CDR3 region has the DNA TGTGCCAGCAGCTTAGCTTACTACCAAGAGACCCAGTACTTC.

The chain has TRBV5-1 and TRBJ2-1; the D is unclear. This CDR3 spans 17 amino acids. Trimming left V 3 bases short and J 0 bases short, with 16 bases between. Germline V gene data show CDR1 as SGHRS and CDR2 as YFSETQ. The chain's CDR3 is CASSSGGAPSSYNEQFF. CDR3 in DNA: TGCGCCAGCAGCTCCGGCGGTGCCCCCAGCTCCTACAATGAGCAGTTCTTC.

The chain couples TRBV19 to TRBJ2-7; 12 nucleotides align to TRBD2. CDR1 is LNHDA and CDR2 is SQIVND in the germline V gene (reference sequence). This CDR3 has 15 amino acids. Losses at the gene ends were 4 bases for V and 1 base for J; bases not matched to a gene: 2. The chain's CDR3 is CASSRTSGDSYEQYF. The CDR3 nucleotides are TGTGCCAGTAGTAGGACTAGCGGGGATTCCTACGAGCAGTACTTC.

The chain combines TRBV5-1 with TRBJ2-5; maybe TRBD2 (5 bases). Germline CDR1 is SGHRS and CDR2 is YFSETQ. V was shortened by 7 bases and J by 1 base, with 14 bases between the two germline ends. This CDR3 contains 14 residues. This CDR3 reads CASCPGSTQETQYF. CDR3 nucleotides: TGCGCCAGCTGTCCGGGAAGTACCCAAGAGACCCAGTACTTC. The full variable domain, rest sourced from reference TRBV5-1 and TRBJ2-5, is KAGVTQTPRYLIKTRGQQVTLSCSPISGHRSVSWYQQTPGQGLQFLFEYFSETQRNKGNFPGRFSGRQFSNSRSEMNVSTLELGDSALYLCASCPGSTQETQYFGPGTRLLVL.

CDR3: CATSREATDTQYF. The CDR3 nucleotides read TGTGCCACCTCCCGGGAGGCCACAGATACGCAGTATTTT. The V gene is TRBV6-5, the J gene TRBJ2-3, with 7 bases aligning to TRBD2. Unmatched junction bases numbered 6, after V lost 10 bases and J lost 2 bases. The CDR3 runs to 13 residues. Germline V gene lookup returns CDR1 MNHEY and CDR2 SVGAGI.

The chain combines TRBV7-2 with TRBJ1-2, with D possibly being TRBD1 (5 bases). This CDR3 has 14 residues. The germline CDR1 and CDR2 sequences are SGHTA and FQGNSA. Trimming took off 5 bases at V and 4 bases at J, with 14 bases between the two ends. The DNA for the CDR3 is TGTGCCAGCAGCGCCTACATGGGGCCCTATGGCTACACCTTC. Its translation is CASSAYMGPYGYTF.

V gene TRBV7-2 combines with J gene TRBJ2-6, with 8 bases fitting TRBD1. The CDR3 is made up of 20 amino acids. Germline-derived CDR1 and CDR2 are SGHTA and FQGNSA. The ends lost 0 bases at V and 1 base at J; junction bases unmatched: 11. CDR3 nucleotide sequence: TGTGCCAGCAGCTTAGCCCACCCGGGACAGGTGGTGTCTGGGGCCAACGTCCTGACTTTC. Translation gives CASSLAHPGQVVSGANVLTF.

The rearrangement uses TRBV4-3 and TRBJ2-7, with TRBD2 matching 12 bases. The CDR3 is made up of 16 amino acids. Germline CDR1 is LGHNA and CDR2 is YSLEER. Losses at the gene ends were 1 base for V and 4 bases for J; bases not matched to a gene: 5. The DNA of the CDR3 is TGCGCCAGCAGCCAAGGGTCGGGACTAGCGGGTTACGAGCAGTACTTC. Encoded protein: CASSQGSGLAGYEQYF.

The chain employs TRBV6-1 and TRBJ2-2; no clear D. This CDR3 spans 16 amino acids. The germline V gene encodes CDR1 MNHNS and CDR2 SASEGT. With 2 bases removed from V and 6 bases from J, the gap between germline ends came to 16 bases. CDR3 bases: TGTGCCAGCAGTGAACTAACGACCAAATGGGCCGGGGAGCTGTTTTTT. This encodes CASSELTTKWAGELFF.

This chain uses TRBV7-8 with TRBJ2-2, with D possibly TRBD2 on 5 matching bases. The CDR3 sequence is 14 residues long. In germline, CDR1 is SGHVS, CDR2 FQNEAQ. V lost 5 bases, J lost 1 base, and 8 bases lay in between. The CDR3 reads CASSASRNTGELFF. DNA for the CDR3: TGTGCCAGCAGCGCTAGCAGGAACACCGGGGAGCTGTTTTTT.

The chain recombines TRBV7-9 with TRBJ1-2; the match to TRBD1 covers 7 bases. This CDR3 has 17 amino acids. With V trimmed by 5 bases and J by 4 bases, 16 bases remained unmatched. Germline CDR1 SEHNR, CDR2 FQNEAQ (reference sequence). The CDR3, as DNA: TGTGCCAGCAGCCCCCTCGGGACAGCCCCGAACCTCTATGGCTACACCTTC. Its translation: CASSPLGTAPNLYGYTF.

The DNA of the CDR3 is TGTGCCAGCAGCACTTGGGGCAACGAGCAGTACTTC. Translated, it gives CASSTWGNEQYF. V usage is TRBV28 and J usage is TRBJ2-7; TRBD1 is a possible D gene (5 bases). V lost 6 bases and J lost 5, with 11 bases in between. Germline V gene lookup returns CDR1 MDHEN and CDR2 SYDVKM. The CDR3 has 12 amino acids.

This clone appeared a few times. The chain links TRBV10-3 to TRBJ1-2; D is uncertain. V lost 0 bases to trimming and J lost 2 bases, with 7 bases between them. This CDR3 has 14 amino acids. Germline V lookup: CDR1 ENHRY, CDR2 SYGVKD. CDR3 nucleotide sequence: TGTGCCATCAGTGAGTCTACCAGGAACTATGGCTACACCTTC. The encoded protein is CAISESTRNYGYTF.

V gene TRBV5-1 combines with J gene TRBJ1-2; perhaps TRBD1 as D (5 bases). V was cut by 0 bases and J by 8 bases, with 14 bases left in between. The V gene's germline CDR1 is SGHRS and CDR2 YFSETQ. The CDR3 has 14 amino acids. The CDR3 DNA is TGCGCCAGCAGCTTGGCACGGGACGCGGGAGGCTACACCTTC. It yields the protein CASSLARDAGGYTF.

The rearrangement links TRBV1 to TRBJ1-1. TRBV1 is annotated as a pseudogene. The length of the CDR3 is 12 residues. The CDR3 DNA sequence: TGCACCAGCGAGGGCAGTGGCACTGAAGCTTTCTTT. This encodes CTSEGSGTEAFF.

The chain recombines TRBV18 with TRBJ2-3; 11 bases fit TRBD1. Germline lookup yields CDR1 KGHSH and CDR2 LQKENI. CDR3 length: 16 residues. J was trimmed by 2 bases and V by 2 bases; bases with no gene match: 3. In DNA form, the CDR3 reads TGTGCCAGCTCACCAGGACAGGGGGCGTTCACAGATACGCAGTATTTT. It specifies CASSPGQGAFTDTQYF.

The gene calls are TRBV27 and TRBJ1-6, with TRBD1 matching 7 bases. The CDR3 extends over 12 amino acids. Germline-derived CDR1 and CDR2 are MNHEY and SMNVEV (reference sequence). The trim removed 8 bases at V and 7 bases at J, leaving 2 bases unmatched. CDR3: CASRDRNSPLHF. In nucleotides, the CDR3 is TGTGCCAGCCGGGACAGAAATTCACCCCTCCACTTT.

The chain links TRBV27 to TRBJ1-2; perhaps TRBD1 as D (6 bases). V lost 1 base to trimming and J lost 7 bases, with 13 bases between them. Germline CDR1 is MNHEY and CDR2 is SMNVEV (reference sequence). The CDR3 sequence is 14 residues long. CDR3 region: CASSLWGGTPGYTF. CDR3 in DNA: TGTGCCAGCAGTTTATGGGGAGGGACACCTGGCTACACCTTC.

The gene calls are TRBV5-1 and TRBJ1-4; no firm D call. The V end lost 3 bases, the J end lost 0 bases, and 12 bases lay between the germline ends. CDR3 length: 16 amino acids. Germline lookup yields CDR1 SGHRS and CDR2 YFSETQ. The CDR3 nucleotides are TGCGCCAGCAGCTCCCCGACGAGTGCAACTAATGAAAAACTGTTTTTT. It yields the protein CASSSPTSATNEKLFF.

V is TRBV29-1 and J is TRBJ1-1; D not resolved. V lost 4 bases and J 1 base, leaving 7 bases between the germline ends. This CDR3 has 12 amino acids. Looked up from germline, CDR1 is SQVTM and CDR2 is ANQGSEA. The CDR3 nucleotides read TGCAGCGTTGGAGGGTCGAACACTGAAGCTTTCTTT. This gives the protein CSVGGSNTEAFF.

The gene calls are TRBV9 and TRBJ2-1; tentative D call: TRBD1 (6 bases). The V end lost 0 bases, the J end lost 6 bases, and 10 bases lay between the germline ends. CDR3 length: 14 amino acids. Per germline, CDR1 SGDLS and CDR2 YYNGEE. As DNA, the CDR3 is TGTGCCAGCAGCGTAGTGGGGGCGTCCAATGAGCAGTTCTTC. Protein sequence: CASSVVGASNEQFF.

This sequence joins TRBV18 and TRBJ1-3; D gene uncertain. From germline, CDR1 is KGHSH and CDR2 LQKENI. This CDR3 is 18 amino acids long. Trimming stripped 0 bases from V and 1 base from J, with 16 bases between. The CDR3 sequence: CASSPPVYFGVSGNTIYF. The CDR3 DNA reads as TGTGCCAGCTCACCACCTGTTTATTTCGGAGTATCTGGAAACACCATATATTTT.

V usage is TRBV9 and J usage is TRBJ2-1; D gene uncertain. The germline CDR1 and CDR2 sequences are SGDLS and YYNGEE. V gave up 0 bases and J gave up 7 bases, with 8 bases separating them. CDR3 length: 13 residues. The CDR3 here is CASSVVMGNEQFF. CDR3 sequence (DNA): TGTGCCAGCAGCGTAGTAATGGGGAATGAGCAGTTCTTC.